These 27 T cell receptor beta chains share one sample of origin, sequenced in a study of blood T cells in healthy people across ages. Sample-barcoded 5' priming and a J-beta primer mix drove a second PCR of roughly 7 to 11 cycles. TCRdb reanalysed the 5' RACE reads using MiXCR and keeps one entry per CDR3 protein. This sample has about 1.1 million distinct CDR3 sequences, with around two fifths found just once. Sequenced input: blood. The receptors stem from a man between 18 and 29 years old in good health.

V is TRBV20-1 and J is TRBJ1-6; unclear D gene. V gave up 3 bases and J gave up 2 bases, with 14 bases separating them. The CDR3 is 16 residues long. The germline V gene encodes CDR1 DFQATT and CDR2 SNEGSKA (reference sequence). In DNA, the CDR3 is TGCAGTGCTAGGCCCCCCAGTGGCACCTATAATTCACCCCTCCACTTT. It specifies CSARPPSGTYNSPLHF.

V is TRBV6-2 or TRBV6-3 and J is TRBJ2-1; D perhaps matches TRBD2 (5 bases). The CDR3 has 15 amino acids. Germline V gene data show CDR1 as MNHEY and CDR2 as SVGEGT. The V end lost 3 bases, the J end lost 6 bases, and 15 bases lay between the germline ends. The CDR3 DNA sequence: TGTGCCAGCAGTTATTCGGACTTTTTACCCAATGAGCAGTTCTTC. Translation: CASSYSDFLPNEQFF.

V is TRBV5-1 and J is TRBJ2-7; unclear D gene. Germline-derived CDR1 and CDR2 are SGHRS and YFSETQ. V shed 1 base and J shed 2 bases, with 10 bases lying between them. There are 14 residues in the CDR3. The CDR3 DNA follows: TGCGCCAGCAGCTTGACGGAAAATACCTACGAGCAGTACTTC. As protein: CASSLTENTYEQYF.

The chain has TRBV6-1 and TRBJ1-6, with D tentatively TRBD1 (5 bases). There are 15 residues in the CDR3. The germline CDR1 and CDR2 sequences are MNHNS and SASEGT. V lost 3 bases to trimming and J lost 5 bases, with 11 bases between them. CDR3 sequence: CASSEGGPHNSPLHF. The CDR3, as DNA: TGTGCCAGCAGTGAGGGGGGTCCCCATAATTCACCCCTCCACTTT.

This clonotype was seen more than once but under ten times. The CDR3 loop is CASSYSPYSNQPQHF. CDR3 in DNA: TGTGCCAGCAGTTACTCCCCTTATAGCAATCAGCCCCAGCATTTT. The rearrangement uses TRBV6-5 and TRBJ1-5; D not resolved. This CDR3 comprises 15 residues. The V gene lost 0 bases and the J gene lost 0 bases, with 6 bases spanning the gap. Germline CDR1 is MNHEY and CDR2 is SVGAGI.

This clonotype was detected only a few times. CDR3 region: CASSEMRVGYGYTF. The CDR3 bases are TGTGCCAGCAGTGAAATGAGGGTTGGTTATGGCTACACCTTC. This sequence joins TRBV2 and TRBJ1-2; D ambiguous. V gave up 2 bases and J gave up 5 bases, with 12 bases separating them. The CDR3 sequence is 14 residues long. Germline V gene lookup returns CDR1 SNHLY and CDR2 FYNNEI.

CDR3 residues: CSARGKEVTEAFF. For the CDR3, the DNA is TGCAGTGCTAGGGGTAAGGAGGTGACTGAAGCTTTCTTT. The chain employs TRBV20-1 and TRBJ1-1; no reliable D call. CDR1 and CDR2 from the germline V gene are DFQATT and SNEGSKA (reference sequence). Trimming shortened V by 3 bases and J by 5 bases, and 13 bases separated the two germline ends. The CDR3 covers 13 residues.

This clonotype was recorded a few times. The chain is built from TRBV25-1 and TRBJ2-7; 8 nucleotides line up with TRBD1. V dropped 7 bases and J dropped 4; count of bases not matched to a gene: 6. The germline V gene has CDR1 MGHDK and CDR2 SYGVNS. CDR3 length equals 13 residues. CDR3 coding DNA: TGTGCCAGCACCAGACAGGGGACGTACGAGCAGTACTTC. It specifies CASTRQGTYEQYF.

V gene TRBV20-1 combines with J gene TRBJ2-1, with 8 bases aligning to TRBD1. The end of the DNA is better explained by TRBJ2-7, so the J call may be wrong. Per the germline V gene, CDR1 is DFQATT and CDR2 is SNEGSKA (reference sequence). There are 16 residues in the CDR3. The CDR3 coding sequence is TGCAGTGCCGCGGACAGGGTTAAGGGAACCTACAATGAGCAGTACTTC. As protein: CSAADRVKGTYNEQYF.

The chain uses TRBV14 and TRBJ2-5; the D gene is possibly TRBD1 (5 bases). Trimming removed 1 base from V and 11 bases from J, with 14 bases in between. The CDR3 consists of 13 residues. Germline CDR1 reads SGHDN; CDR2 reads FVKESK. This CDR3 is CASSQAGFNEQYF. The CDR3 DNA is TGTGCCAGCAGCCAAGCAGGGTTCAATGAGCAGTACTTC.

This clonotype was seen only a few times. CDR3 residues: CSADQGAHQPQHF. The CDR3 region has the DNA TGCAGTGCCGACCAGGGTGCCCATCAGCCCCAGCATTTT. The chain combines TRBV20-1 with TRBJ1-5, with D tentatively TRBD1 (5 bases). Trimming left V 6 bases short and J 5 bases short, with 14 bases between. Germline lookup yields CDR1 DFQATT and CDR2 SNEGSKA (reference sequence). This CDR3 is built from 13 residues.

The chain has TRBV6-1 and TRBJ1-2; D possibly corresponds to TRBD1 (5 bases). CDR1 and CDR2 (germline): MNHNS, SASEGT. The CDR3 runs to 9 residues. Trimming removed 10 bases at V and 8 bases at J, with 8 bases between. DNA of the CDR3: TGTGCCACACGGGACGGCTACACCTTC. Translation: CATRDGYTF.

This clonotype was observed a single time. This chain uses TRBV9 with TRBJ2-6; D is unresolved. V was cut by 5 bases and J by 2 bases, with 11 bases left in between. The CDR3 spans 15 residues. Looked up from germline, CDR1 is SGDLS and CDR2 is YYNGEE. The CDR3 region is CASREPGTGANVLTF. The CDR3 DNA reads TGTGCCAGCAGAGAGCCAGGAACTGGGGCCAACGTCCTGACTTTC. The whole variable domain, filled in from reference TRBV9 and TRBJ2-6, reads DSGVTQTPKHLITATGQRVTLRCSPRSGDLSVYWYQQSLDQGLQFLIQYYNGEERAKGNILERFSAQQFPDLHSELNLSSLELGDSALYFCASREPGTGANVLTFGAGSRLTVL.

This clonotype was observed a few times. The chain employs TRBV25-1 and TRBJ2-1; D remains unclear. The CDR3 sequence is 12 residues long. Germline V gives CDR1 MGHDK, CDR2 SYGVNS. Between the trimmed V and J ends, which lost 3 bases and 5 bases, there was a span of 5 bases. In DNA, the CDR3 is TGTGCCAGCAGTGAGCAGGACAATGAGCAGTTCTTC. It codes for CASSEQDNEQFF.

This clonotype was counted a few times. The chain is built from TRBV12-3 or TRBV12-4 and TRBJ1-2; D ambiguous. V was shortened by 3 bases and J by 4 bases, with 12 bases between the two germline ends. The CDR3 length is 14 residues. CDR3 protein: CASSFSGPRYGYTF. The DNA for the CDR3 is TGTGCCAGCAGTTTCTCCGGGCCTCGCTATGGCTACACCTTC.

J is TRBJ2-2 and V is TRBV2; D is possibly TRBD2 (5 bases). The CDR3 length is 15 residues. V gave up 3 bases and J gave up 2 bases, with 10 bases separating them. The V gene's germline CDR1 is SNHLY and CDR2 FYNNEI. The CDR3 spells CASSDLRLNTGELFF. CDR3 in DNA: TGTGCCAGCAGTGACCTGAGACTAAACACCGGGGAGCTGTTTTTT.

On this clonotype itself: The junction shows a germline mismatch at one end, possibly a read error. The gene calls are TRBV7-9 and TRBJ2-7; the D gene is possibly TRBD2 (5 bases). The end of the DNA aligns better with TRBJ2-5, so the J call may be wrong. Per germline, CDR1 SEHNR and CDR2 FQNEAQ (reference sequence). The CDR3 extends over 15 amino acids. The CDR3 bases are TGTGTCAGCAGCTTAGCGATCGCTTCACAAGAGACCCAGTACTTC. Its translation: CVSSLAIASQETQYF.

The rearrangement joins TRBV14 to TRBJ1-4; D call uncertain. From germline, CDR1 is SGHDN and CDR2 FVKESK. The CDR3 totals 14 residues. V lost 1 base and J lost 7, with 10 bases in between. For the CDR3, the DNA is TGTGCCAGCAGCCAAGCAGCAAGGGCTGAAAAACTGTTTTTT. Its translation: CASSQAARAEKLFF.

The V and J genes are TRBV9 and TRBJ2-5, with D possibly being TRBD2 (5 bases). V dropped 4 bases and J dropped 0 bases, with 16 bases sitting between them. CDR3 length: 16 residues. The germline gives CDR1 SGDLS, CDR2 YYNGEE. In nucleotides, the CDR3 is TGTGCCAGCAGCCCCTATCTAGCTGCCCACCAAGAGACCCAGTACTTC. This translates into CASSPYLAAHQETQYF.

V gene TRBV14 combines with J gene TRBJ1-4; D may be TRBD1 (6 bases). Trimming cost V 2 bases and J 10 bases, with 23 bases left between them. The CDR3 contains 17 residues. CDR1 and CDR2 (germline): SGHDN, FVKESK. CDR3: CASSQSSLGHLVGKLFF. The CDR3 nucleotides are TGTGCCAGCAGCCAATCGTCTTTGGGACACTTGGTTGGAAAACTGTTTTTT.

This chain uses TRBV4-3 with TRBJ1-4; D remains ambiguous. The CDR3 runs 16 residues. The germline V gene has CDR1 LGHNA and CDR2 YSLEER. Trimming cost V 4 bases and J 8 bases, with 20 bases left between them. CDR3 DNA sequence: TGCGCCAGCAGCCCCGCTTCAGTTCTCCGGAAGGAAAAACTGTTTTTT. Its translation: CASSPASVLRKEKLFF.

This clonotype has just a few counts. A much larger clone differs from this one at a single base, so this may be a read error. The V gene is TRBV6-1, the J gene TRBJ2-3; D might be TRBD1 (5 bases). Per germline, CDR1 MNHNS and CDR2 SASEGT. This CDR3 comprises 14 residues. CDR3 residues: CASREGALRDTQYF. CDR3 nucleotides: TGTGCCAGCAGGGAAGGGGCGTTGAGAGATACGCAGTATTTT.

The J gene is TRBJ1-5, the V gene TRBV28, with 8 positions matching TRBD1. V dropped 6 bases and J dropped 5; count of bases not matched to a gene: 9. Germline CDR1 and CDR2: MDHEN and SYDVKM. The length of the CDR3 is 15 residues. The CDR3 loop is CASSQGTGNYQPQHF. For the CDR3, the DNA is TGTGCCAGCAGCCAGGGGACAGGAAACTATCAGCCCCAGCATTTT.

The chain links TRBV28 to TRBJ2-2; D possibly matches TRBD1 or TRBD2 (5 bases each). V shed 3 bases and J shed 1 base, with 9 bases lying between them. CDR1 and CDR2 from the germline V gene are MDHEN and SYDVKM. The CDR3 has 15 amino acids. The CDR3 DNA is TGTGCCAGCAGTTTCGGGGCTAGGAACACCGGGGAGCTGTTTTTT. Protein: CASSFGARNTGELFF.

A few counts support this clonotype. This rearrangement joins TRBV6-2 or TRBV6-3 to TRBJ2-1; 13 nucleotides agree with TRBD2. CDR3 length: 16 amino acids. Germline V gives CDR1 MNHEY, CDR2 SVGEGT. Trimming cost V 6 bases and J 4 bases; bases outside gene matches: 6. The DNA of the CDR3 is TGTGCCAGCAGGGGACTAGCGGGGCCGTCTTACAATGAGCAGTTCTTC. Translation: CASRGLAGPSYNEQFF.

V and J are TRBV3-1 and TRBJ1-1; D remains unclear. Trimming removed 0 bases at V and 0 bases at J, with 14 bases between. This CDR3 spans 17 amino acids. Germline-derived CDR1 and CDR2 are LGHDT and YNNKEL (reference sequence). The CDR3 coding sequence is TGTGCCAGCAGCCAAGAAGCGGTACCGTCCCTGAACACTGAAGCTTTCTTT. It encodes CASSQEAVPSLNTEAFF.

This clonotype was detected only a few times. The chain recombines TRBV20-1 with TRBJ2-3; a weak D match, TRBD2 (5 bases). Trimming took off 6 bases at V and 4 bases at J, with 14 bases between the two ends. The CDR3 contains 13 residues. Germline V gene sequence: CDR1 DFQATT, CDR2 SNEGSKA (reference sequence). DNA for the CDR3: TGCAGTGCCTTATGGCTAGCTGCAGATACGCAGTATTTT. Amino acid sequence: CSALWLAADTQYF.